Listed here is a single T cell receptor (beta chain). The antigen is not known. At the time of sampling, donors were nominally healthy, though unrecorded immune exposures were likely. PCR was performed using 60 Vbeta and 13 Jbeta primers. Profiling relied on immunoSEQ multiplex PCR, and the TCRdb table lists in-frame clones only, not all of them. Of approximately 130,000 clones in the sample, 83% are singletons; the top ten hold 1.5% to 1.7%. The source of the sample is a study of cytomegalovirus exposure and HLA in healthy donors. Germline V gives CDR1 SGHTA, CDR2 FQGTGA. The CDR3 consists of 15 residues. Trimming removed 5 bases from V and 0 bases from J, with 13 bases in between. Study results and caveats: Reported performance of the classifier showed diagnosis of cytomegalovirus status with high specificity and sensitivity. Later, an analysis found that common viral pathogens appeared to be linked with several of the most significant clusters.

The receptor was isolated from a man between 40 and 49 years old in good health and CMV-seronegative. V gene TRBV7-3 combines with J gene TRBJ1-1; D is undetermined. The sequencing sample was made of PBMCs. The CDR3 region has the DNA TGTGCCAGCAGCCCCATCCAAAGCATGAACACTGAAGCTTTCTTT. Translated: CASSPIQSMNTEAFF.